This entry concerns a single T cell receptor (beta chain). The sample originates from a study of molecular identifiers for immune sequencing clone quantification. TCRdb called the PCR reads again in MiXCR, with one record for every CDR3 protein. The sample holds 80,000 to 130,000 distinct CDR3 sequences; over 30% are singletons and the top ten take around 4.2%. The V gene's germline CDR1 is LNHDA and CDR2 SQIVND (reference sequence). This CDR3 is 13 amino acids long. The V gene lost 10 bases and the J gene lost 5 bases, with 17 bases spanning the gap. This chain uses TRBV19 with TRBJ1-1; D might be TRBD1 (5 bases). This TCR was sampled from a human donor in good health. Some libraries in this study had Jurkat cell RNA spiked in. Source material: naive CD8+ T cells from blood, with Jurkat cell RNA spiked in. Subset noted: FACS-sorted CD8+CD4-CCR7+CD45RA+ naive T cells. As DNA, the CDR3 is TGTGCCACCGCATACGGGGGAGGGACTGAAGCTTTCTTT. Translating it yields CATAYGGGTEAFF.